Each of the 2 T cell receptor beta chains below was sequenced from the same sample in a study of T cells in narcolepsy. Only in-frame clones appear in the TCRdb table, and some are missing; sequencing was by immunoSEQ multiplex PCR. The top ten hold about 2.5% of the sample, which has around 31,000 clones, around 83% seen once. The sequencing sample was made of CD45RA- memory CD4+ T cells from PBMCs. The receptors were gathered from a human donor with narcolepsy.

The table lists this clone with a count of one. V gene TRBV4-3 combines with J gene TRBJ1-2; 7 nucleotides line up with TRBD1. The germline CDR1 and CDR2 sequences are LGHNA and YSLEER. The ends lost 3 bases at V and 5 bases at J; junction bases unmatched: 6. CDR3 length equals 14 residues. The CDR3 DNA reads as TGCGCCAGCAGCCAGAAAGGGGGCGGGTATGGCTACACCTTC. Its translation is CASSQKGGGYGYTF.

The rearrangement links TRBV18 to TRBJ1-2; 7 bases are shared with TRBD1. CDR3 length: 14 amino acids. The ends lost 4 bases at V and 8 bases at J; junction bases unmatched: 10. Germline lookup yields CDR1 KGHSH and CDR2 LQKENI. The CDR3 nucleotides read TGTGCCAGCTCACGGCTGACAGGGAGGGAAGGCTACACCTTC. Encoded protein: CASSRLTGREGYTF.